The rows below give T cell receptor beta chains drawn from one sample of a study of blood T cell repertoires in COVID-19. The assay was immunoSEQ multiplex PCR, and TCRdb's table has in-frame clones only and misses some. The sample has about 190,000 clones; about 88% are singletons. Specimen: PBMCs or T cells enriched from blood (not recorded which). All receptors derive from a woman aged 25 to 39 who had recovered from COVID-19. Each CDR3 is given with its conserved first and last residue. D genes are given only for firm matches. Rows may omit the clone size; those that give it use once, few, many or a size class.

j_call,v_call,d_call,clone_size,cdr3_aa,cdr3_nt
TRBJ2-7,TRBV5-4,TRBD1,.,CASSLQGAPDEQYF,TGTGCCAGCAGTTTACAGGGGGCCCCGGACGAGCAGTACTTC
TRBJ1-3,TRBV7-7,TRBD1,.,CASSRITGDNTIYF,TGTGCTAGCAGCCGCATTACAGGGGATAACACCATATATTTT
TRBJ1-1,TRBV9,TRBD1,.,CASSVTPGGADTEAFF,TGTGCCAGCAGCGTGACCCCAGGGGGCGCCGACACTGAAGCTTTCTTT
TRBJ1-1,TRBV2,TRBD1,.,CASKGQMNTEAFF,TGTGCCAGCAAGGGACAGATGAACACTGAAGCTTTCTTT
TRBJ2-2,TRBV7-3,TRBD2,.,CASSSGASGRGELFF,TGTGCCAGCAGCTCCGGAGCTAGCGGGAGGGGGGAGCTGTTTTTT
TRBJ1-1,TRBV5-6,.,.,CASSLSNRDTEAFF,TGTGCCAGCAGCTTGTCGAACCGAGACACTGAAGCTTTCTTT
TRBJ1-6,TRBV7-8,.,.,CASSATQGSYNSPLHF,TGTGCCAGCAGCGCAACGCAGGGTTCCTATAATTCACCCCTCCACTTT
TRBJ2-5,TRBV19,.,once,CASSIRGETQYF,TGTGCCAGTAGTATTCGGGGGGAGACCCAGTACTTC
TRBJ2-3,TRBV21-1,.,few,CASSKLAGAGTDTQYF,TGTGCCAGCAGCAAATTAGCGGGAGCTGGCACAGATACGCAGTATTTT
TRBJ2-1,TRBV11-2,TRBD2,.,CASSLTSGVPYNEQFF,TGTGCCAGCAGCCTCACTAGCGGGGTCCCCTACAATGAGCAGTTCTTC
TRBJ2-2,TRBV6-6,.,.,CASSYLNTGELFF,TGTGCCAGCAGTTACTTAAACACCGGGGAGCTGTTTTTT
TRBJ1-2,TRBV25-1,TRBD1,once,CASSDREKSHGYTF,TGTGCCAGCAGCGACAGGGAGAAGTCTCATGGCTACACCTTC
TRBJ2-3,TRBV19,TRBD2,.,CASSTLLAGVSTDTQYF,TGTGCCAGTAGTACCTTACTAGCGGGGGTAAGCACAGATACGCAGTATTTT
TRBJ2-7,TRBV28,.,.,CASSRPGLRYEQYF,TGTGCCAGCAGTAGACCGGGACTTCGCTACGAGCAGTACTTC
TRBJ2-1,TRBV11-3,TRBD2,.,CASSLGMAGGSYNEQFF,TGTGCCAGCAGCTTAGGCATGGCGGGGGGTTCCTACAATGAGCAGTTCTTC
TRBJ1-1,TRBV10-3,TRBD1,.,CAISSRQGNTEAFF,TGTGCCATCAGCTCTCGACAGGGGAACACTGAAGCTTTCTTT
TRBJ2-5,TRBV27,TRBD1,.,CASSLRQGETQYF,TGTGCCAGCAGTTTAAGACAGGGAGAGACCCAGTACTTC
TRBJ1-1,TRBV7-8,.,.,CASSLAVSGGGFMNTEAFF,TGTGCCAGCAGCTTAGCGGTGTCCGGCGGGGGATTCATGAACACTGAAGCTTTCTTT
TRBJ2-2,TRBV5-1,.,.,CASSHDQGRTGELFF,TGCGCCAGCAGCCACGATCAGGGGCGGACCGGGGAGCTGTTTTTT
TRBJ2-2,TRBV5-1,.,.,CASQERGDTGELFF,TGCGCCAGCCAAGAAAGGGGCGACACCGGGGAGCTGTTTTTT
TRBJ2-3,TRBV19,TRBD1,.,CASPQRDRGATDTQYF,TGTGCCAGTCCCCAAAGGGACAGGGGTGCGACAGATACGCAGTATTTT
TRBJ2-2,TRBV6-4,TRBD2,once,CASSETQGLVMNTGELFF,TGTGCCAGCAGTGAAACGCAGGGACTAGTTATGAACACCGGGGAGCTGTTTTTT
TRBJ1-1,TRBV25-1,.,few,CASSATKRTEAFF,TGTGCCAGCAGTGCCACCAAGAGGACTGAAGCTTTCTTT
TRBJ2-3,TRBV4-1,TRBD1,.,CASSLQGAYIDTQYF,TGCGCCAGCAGCTTACAGGGGGCGTACATAGATACGCAGTATTTT
TRBJ2-3,TRBV9,.,.,CASSVGPGEIDTQYF,TGTGCCAGCAGCGTAGGGCCCGGAGAGATAGATACGCAGTATTTT
TRBJ1-1,TRBV28,TRBD1,.,CASSPSFPTGWDTEAFF,TGTGCCAGCAGTCCCTCATTCCCGACAGGGTGGGACACTGAAGCTTTCTTT
TRBJ2-7,TRBV28,.,few,CASRPQGGRYEQYF,TGTGCCAGCCGCCCCCAGGGCGGAAGGTACGAGCAGTACTTC
TRBJ1-1,TRBV5-1,.,once,CASSLFAGEVYTEAFF,TGCGCCAGCAGCTTGTTCGCAGGGGAAGTGTACACTGAAGCTTTCTTT
TRBJ2-1,TRBV14,TRBD2,.,CASSQAGGTSGEQFF,TGTGCCAGCAGCCAAGCGGGGGGGACTAGCGGGGAGCAGTTCTTC
TRBJ1-3,TRBV4-1,.,.,CASSQDGRGSGNTIYF,TGCGCCAGCAGCCAAGATGGCAGGGGCTCCGGAAACACCATATATTTT
TRBJ2-1,TRBV6-5,TRBD1,.,CASSSVGQVNNEQFF,TGTGCCAGCAGTTCAGTGGGACAGGTTAACAATGAGCAGTTCTTC
TRBJ2-2,TRBV6-5,.,.,CASSIGVSNTGELFF,TGTGCCAGCAGTATCGGGGTATCCAACACCGGGGAGCTGTTTTTT
TRBJ2-3,TRBV7-3,.,.,CASSLREASGTDTQYF,TGTGCAAGCAGCTTAAGGGAGGCTAGCGGCACAGATACGCAGTATTTT
TRBJ1-2,TRBV5-1,.,.,CASSLEVGGAYGYTF,TGCGCCAGCAGCTTGGAAGTAGGGGGGGCCTATGGCTACACCTTC
TRBJ1-1,TRBV7-8,.,few,CASSLASGEAFF,TGTGCCAGCAGCTTAGCTTCCGGGGAAGCTTTCTTT
TRBJ1-3,TRBV7-9,.,.,CASSLEGLGNTIYF,TGTGCCAGCAGCTTAGAGGGACTGGGAAACACCATATATTTT
TRBJ2-5,TRBV3-1/TRBV3-2,.,.,CASSQAPSVLETQYF,TGTGCCAGCAGCCAAGCCCCTAGCGTTCTAGAGACCCAGTACTTC
TRBJ1-1,TRBV2,.,.,CASSGGSRNTEAFF,TGTGCCAGCAGCGGGGGAAGTCGGAACACTGAAGCTTTCTTT
TRBJ1-2,TRBV2,.,.,CASSERGFGYTF,TGTGCCAGCAGTGAACGGGGATTCGGCTACACCTTC
TRBJ1-2,TRBV25-1,.,.,CASSDLGQSHGYTF,TGTGCCAGCAGTGACCTCGGACAATCTCATGGCTACACCTTC
TRBJ2-7,TRBV2,TRBD1,.,CASRPGTVAYEQYF,TGTGCCAGCAGACCCGGGACAGTGGCCTACGAGCAGTACTTC
TRBJ1-5,TRBV5-1,TRBD1,.,CASSLTGNSNQPQHF,TGCGCCAGCAGCCTGACAGGGAATAGCAATCAGCCCCAGCATTTT
TRBJ2-1,TRBV11-2,TRBD2,.,CASSASGGYEQFF,TGTGCCAGCAGCGCGAGCGGGGGCTATGAGCAGTTCTTC
TRBJ1-2,TRBV6-5,TRBD1,.,CASRAAGTVGEGYTF,TGTGCCAGCAGGGCCGCCGGGACAGTGGGAGAGGGCTACACCTTC
TRBJ2-2,TRBV24-1,.,.,CATSDRPAGELFF,TGTGCCACCAGTGACAGGCCCGCCGGGGAGCTGTTTTTT
TRBJ2-3,TRBV29-1,.,.,CSVLASSTDTQYF,TGCAGCGTTTTAGCCTCTAGCACAGATACGCAGTATTTT
TRBJ1-5,TRBV7-2,.,.,CASSLPQGWPQHF,TGTGCCAGCAGCTTGCCACAGGGTTGGCCCCAGCATTTT
TRBJ1-1,TRBV9,.,.,CASSVASTGTKEAFF,TGTGCCAGCAGCGTAGCCTCGACAGGCACCAAAGAAGCTTTCTTT